This TCR beta chain was sequenced in a study of control samples from healthy donors and cancer patients. Some clones are missing from TCRdb's copy, which holds only in-frame ones; the method was immunoSEQ multiplex PCR. The repertoire has about 180,000 clones, roughly 92% of them found once; the top ten carry about 1.4%. Germline CDR1 reads KGHDR; CDR2 reads SFDVKD. Trimming stripped 3 bases from V and 5 bases from J, with 12 bases between. The CDR3 sequence is 14 residues long. This receptor was identified in a young man in good health. The specimen sequenced was blood. The rearrangement links TRBV24-1 to TRBJ1-2; D unresolved. The chain's CDR3 is CATSDMDLQYGYTF. In DNA, the CDR3 is TGTGCCACCAGTGATATGGACTTACAATATGGCTACACCTTC.